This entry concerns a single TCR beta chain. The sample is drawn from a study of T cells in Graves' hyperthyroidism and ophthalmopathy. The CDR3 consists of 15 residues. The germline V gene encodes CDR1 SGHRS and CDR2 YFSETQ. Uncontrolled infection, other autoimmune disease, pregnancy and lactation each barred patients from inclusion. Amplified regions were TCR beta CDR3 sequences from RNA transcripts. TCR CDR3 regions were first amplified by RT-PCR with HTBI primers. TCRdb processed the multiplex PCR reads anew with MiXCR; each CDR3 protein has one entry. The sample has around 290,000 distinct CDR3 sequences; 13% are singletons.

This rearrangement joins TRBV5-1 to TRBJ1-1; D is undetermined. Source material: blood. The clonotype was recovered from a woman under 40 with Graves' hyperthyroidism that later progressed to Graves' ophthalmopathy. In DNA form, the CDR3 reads TGCATCAGCACCCCGGAGGGCACAAGAAACACTGAAGCTTTCTTT. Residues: CISTPEGTRNTEAFF.